Shown below are 5 T cell receptor beta chains from a single sample sequenced in a study of blood T cells in healthy people across ages. Through a sample-barcoded 5' primer and a J-beta primer mix, a second PCR was run for roughly 6 to 11 cycles. TCRdb passed the 5' RACE reads through MiXCR, listing each CDR3 protein once. The profile shows 780,000 or so distinct CDR3 sequences, less than 70% of them singletons. Sequenced sample: blood. These receptors were taken from a man older than 75 in good health.

This chain uses TRBV6-5 with TRBJ2-6; no firm D call. V was clipped by 4 bases and J by 0 bases, with 19 bases between them. The CDR3 loop spans 19 amino acids. Germline V gene data show CDR1 as MNHEY and CDR2 as SVGAGI. CDR3 in DNA: TGTGCCAGCAGTTCCGATCCCTACGGGTGGGTCTCTGGGGCCAACGTCCTGACTTTC. It translates to CASSSDPYGWVSGANVLTF.

The V call is TRBV27, the J call TRBJ2-4, with D perhaps assigned TRBD1 or TRBD2 (5 bases each). Per the germline V gene, CDR1 is MNHEY and CDR2 is SMNVEV (reference sequence). The V end was cut by 5 bases, the J end by 6 bases, with 14 bases between. The CDR3 covers 14 residues. The CDR3 reads CASSPSGGGNIQYF. CDR3 DNA sequence: TGTGCCAGCAGTCCCTCGGGTGGGGGAAACATTCAGTACTTC.

This clonotype was counted between two and nine times. This chain uses TRBV29-1 with TRBJ2-7; the D gene is possibly TRBD2 (5 bases). Germline lookup yields CDR1 SQVTM and CDR2 ANQGSEA. Trimming stripped 3 bases from V and 5 bases from J, with 14 bases between. The CDR3 covers 13 residues. CDR3 DNA sequence: TGCAGCGTTGATTTGATGGGGAGAAACGAGCAGTACTTC. Its protein product is CSVDLMGRNEQYF.

This clonotype has just one count. CDR3 nucleotide sequence: TGTGCCAGCAGCTTAACCGGGACAGTCTTCTATGGCTACACCTTC. It encodes CASSLTGTVFYGYTF. The chain employs TRBV11-2 and TRBJ1-2; 7 bases line up with TRBD1. J lost 4 bases, V lost 2 bases, and 7 bases had no gene match. This CDR3 contains 15 residues. Germline V gives CDR1 SGHAT, CDR2 FQNNGV.

The chain links TRBV29-1 to TRBJ2-7; D not certain. Germline loops: CDR1 SQVTM, CDR2 ANQGSEA. Trimming took off 7 bases at V and 2 bases at J, with 15 bases between the two ends. The CDR3 sequence is 13 residues long. Here the CDR3 DNA reads TGCAGCGCCCTGCCGGCCAATGCCTACGAGCAGTACTTC. This encodes CSALPANAYEQYF.